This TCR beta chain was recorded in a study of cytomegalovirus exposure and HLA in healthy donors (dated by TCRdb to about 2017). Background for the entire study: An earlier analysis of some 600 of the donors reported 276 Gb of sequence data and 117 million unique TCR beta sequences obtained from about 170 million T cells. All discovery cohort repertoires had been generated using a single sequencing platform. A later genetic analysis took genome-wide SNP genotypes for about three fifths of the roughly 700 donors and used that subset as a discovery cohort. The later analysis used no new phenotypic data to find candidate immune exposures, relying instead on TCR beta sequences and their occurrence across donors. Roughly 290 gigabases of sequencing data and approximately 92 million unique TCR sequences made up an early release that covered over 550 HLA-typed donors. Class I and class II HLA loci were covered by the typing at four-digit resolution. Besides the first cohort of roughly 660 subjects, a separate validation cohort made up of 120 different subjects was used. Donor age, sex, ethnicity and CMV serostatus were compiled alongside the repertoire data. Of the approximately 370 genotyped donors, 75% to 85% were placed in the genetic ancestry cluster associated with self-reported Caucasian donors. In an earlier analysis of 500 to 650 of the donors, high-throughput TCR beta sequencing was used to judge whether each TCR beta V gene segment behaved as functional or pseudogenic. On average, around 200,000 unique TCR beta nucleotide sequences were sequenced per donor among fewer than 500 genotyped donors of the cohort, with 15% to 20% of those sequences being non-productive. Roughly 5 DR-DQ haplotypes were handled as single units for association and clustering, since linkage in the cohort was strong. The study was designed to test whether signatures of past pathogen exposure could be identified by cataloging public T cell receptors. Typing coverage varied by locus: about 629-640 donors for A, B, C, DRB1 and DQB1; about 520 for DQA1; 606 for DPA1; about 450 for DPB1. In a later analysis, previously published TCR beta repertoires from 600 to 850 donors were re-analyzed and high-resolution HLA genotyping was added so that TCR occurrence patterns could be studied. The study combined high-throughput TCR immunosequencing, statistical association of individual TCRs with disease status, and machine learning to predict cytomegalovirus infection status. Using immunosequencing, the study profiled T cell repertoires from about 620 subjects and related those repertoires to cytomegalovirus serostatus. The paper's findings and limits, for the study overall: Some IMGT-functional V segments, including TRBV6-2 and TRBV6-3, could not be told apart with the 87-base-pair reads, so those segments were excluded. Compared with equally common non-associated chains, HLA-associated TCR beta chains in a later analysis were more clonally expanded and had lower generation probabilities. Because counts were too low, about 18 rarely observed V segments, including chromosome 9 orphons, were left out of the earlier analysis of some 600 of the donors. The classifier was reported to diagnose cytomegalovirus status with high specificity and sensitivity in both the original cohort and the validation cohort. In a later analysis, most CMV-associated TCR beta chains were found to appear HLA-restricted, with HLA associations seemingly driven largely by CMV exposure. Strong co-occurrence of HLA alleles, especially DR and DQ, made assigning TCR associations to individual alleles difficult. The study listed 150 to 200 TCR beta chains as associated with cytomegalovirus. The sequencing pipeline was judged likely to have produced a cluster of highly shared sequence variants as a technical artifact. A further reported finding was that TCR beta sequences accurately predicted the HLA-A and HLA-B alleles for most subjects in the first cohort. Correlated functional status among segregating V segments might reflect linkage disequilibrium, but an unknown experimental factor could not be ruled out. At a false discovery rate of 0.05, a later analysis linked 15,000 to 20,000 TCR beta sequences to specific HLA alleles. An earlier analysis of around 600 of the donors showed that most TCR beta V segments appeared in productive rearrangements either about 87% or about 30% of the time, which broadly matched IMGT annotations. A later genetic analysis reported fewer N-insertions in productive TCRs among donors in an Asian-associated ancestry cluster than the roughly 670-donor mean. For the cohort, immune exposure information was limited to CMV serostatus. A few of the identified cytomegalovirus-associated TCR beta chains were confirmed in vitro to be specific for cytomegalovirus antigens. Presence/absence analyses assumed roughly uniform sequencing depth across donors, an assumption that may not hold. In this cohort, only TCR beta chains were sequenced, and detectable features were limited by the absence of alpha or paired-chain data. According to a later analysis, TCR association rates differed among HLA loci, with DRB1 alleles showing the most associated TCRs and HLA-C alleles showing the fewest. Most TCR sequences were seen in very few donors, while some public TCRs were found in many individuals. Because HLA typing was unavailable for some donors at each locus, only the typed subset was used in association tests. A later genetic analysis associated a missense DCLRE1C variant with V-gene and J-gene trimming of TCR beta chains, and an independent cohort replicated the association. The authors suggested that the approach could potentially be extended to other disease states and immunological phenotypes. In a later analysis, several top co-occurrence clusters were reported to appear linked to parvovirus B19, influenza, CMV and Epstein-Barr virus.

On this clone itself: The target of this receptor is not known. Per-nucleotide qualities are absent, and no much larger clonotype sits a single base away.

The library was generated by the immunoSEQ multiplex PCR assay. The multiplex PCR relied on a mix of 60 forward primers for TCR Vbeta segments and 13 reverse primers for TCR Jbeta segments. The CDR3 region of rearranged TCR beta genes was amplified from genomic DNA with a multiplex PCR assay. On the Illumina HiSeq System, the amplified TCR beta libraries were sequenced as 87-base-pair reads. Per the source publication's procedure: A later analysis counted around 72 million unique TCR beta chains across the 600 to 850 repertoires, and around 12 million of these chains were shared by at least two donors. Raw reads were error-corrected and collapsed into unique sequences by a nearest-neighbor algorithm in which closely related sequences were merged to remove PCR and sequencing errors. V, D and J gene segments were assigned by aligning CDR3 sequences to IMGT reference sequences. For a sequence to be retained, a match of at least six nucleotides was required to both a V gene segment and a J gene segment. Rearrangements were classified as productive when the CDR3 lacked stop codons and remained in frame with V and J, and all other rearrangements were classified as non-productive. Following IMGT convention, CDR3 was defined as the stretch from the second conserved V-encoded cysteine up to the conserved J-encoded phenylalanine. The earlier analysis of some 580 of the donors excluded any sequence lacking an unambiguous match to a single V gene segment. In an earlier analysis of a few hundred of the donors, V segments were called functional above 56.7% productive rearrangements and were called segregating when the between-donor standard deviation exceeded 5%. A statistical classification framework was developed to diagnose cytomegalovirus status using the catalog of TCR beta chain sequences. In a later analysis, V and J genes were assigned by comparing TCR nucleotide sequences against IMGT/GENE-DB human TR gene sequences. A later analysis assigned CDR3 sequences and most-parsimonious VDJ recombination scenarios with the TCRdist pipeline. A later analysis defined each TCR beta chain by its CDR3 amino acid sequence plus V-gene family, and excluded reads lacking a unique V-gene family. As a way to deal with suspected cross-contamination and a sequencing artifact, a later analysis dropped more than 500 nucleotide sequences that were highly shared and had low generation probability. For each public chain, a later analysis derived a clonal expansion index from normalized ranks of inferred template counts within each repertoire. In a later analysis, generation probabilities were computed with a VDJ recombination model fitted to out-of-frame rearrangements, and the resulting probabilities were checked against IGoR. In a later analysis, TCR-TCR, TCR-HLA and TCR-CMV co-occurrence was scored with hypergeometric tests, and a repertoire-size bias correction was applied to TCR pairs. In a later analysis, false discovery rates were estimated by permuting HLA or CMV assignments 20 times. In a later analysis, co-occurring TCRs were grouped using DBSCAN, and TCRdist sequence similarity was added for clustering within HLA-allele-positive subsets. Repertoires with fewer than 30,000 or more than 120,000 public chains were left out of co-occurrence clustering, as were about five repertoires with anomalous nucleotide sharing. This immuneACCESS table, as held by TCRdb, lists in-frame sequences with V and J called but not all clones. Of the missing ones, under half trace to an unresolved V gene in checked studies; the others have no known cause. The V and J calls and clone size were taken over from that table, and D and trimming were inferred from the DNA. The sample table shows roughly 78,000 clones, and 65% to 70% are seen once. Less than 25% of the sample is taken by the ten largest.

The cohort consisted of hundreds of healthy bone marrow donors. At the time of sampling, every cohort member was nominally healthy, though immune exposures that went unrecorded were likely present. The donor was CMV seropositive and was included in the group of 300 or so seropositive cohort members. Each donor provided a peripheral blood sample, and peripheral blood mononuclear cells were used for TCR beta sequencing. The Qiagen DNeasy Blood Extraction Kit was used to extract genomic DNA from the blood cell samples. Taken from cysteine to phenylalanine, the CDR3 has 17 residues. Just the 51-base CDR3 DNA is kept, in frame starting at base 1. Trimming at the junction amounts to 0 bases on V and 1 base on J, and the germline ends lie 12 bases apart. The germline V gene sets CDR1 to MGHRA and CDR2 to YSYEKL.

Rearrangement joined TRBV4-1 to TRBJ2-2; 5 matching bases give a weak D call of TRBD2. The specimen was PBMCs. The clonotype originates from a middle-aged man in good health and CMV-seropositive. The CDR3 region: CASSQDFDGVNTGELFF. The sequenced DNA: TGCGCCAGCAGCCAAGATTTTGACGGGGTGAACACCGGGGAGCTGTTTTTT.